This T cell receptor beta chain is from a study of T cell changes during pregnancy in multiple sclerosis. V was pared by 1 base and J by 6 bases, with 11 bases of the junction left unmatched. Per germline, CDR1 SGHVS and CDR2 FQNEAQ. This CDR3 spans 18 amino acids. The method was immunoSEQ multiplex PCR; TCRdb's version includes in-frame clones alone and lacks a portion of them. The profile shows 20,000 to 30,000 clones, approximately 86% of them singletons. This chain joins TRBV7-8 and TRBJ1-6; 8 bases line up with TRBD1. This receptor was taken from a female donor in good health, enrolled as a control in a pregnancy study. This specimen was CD4+ T cells from peripheral blood mononuclear cells, taken in the second trimester of pregnancy. This chain's CDR3 is CASSLGTGGGILNSPLHF. The CDR3 DNA reads as TGTGCCAGCAGCTTAGGCACAGGGGGTGGCATCCTTAATTCACCCCTCCACTTT.